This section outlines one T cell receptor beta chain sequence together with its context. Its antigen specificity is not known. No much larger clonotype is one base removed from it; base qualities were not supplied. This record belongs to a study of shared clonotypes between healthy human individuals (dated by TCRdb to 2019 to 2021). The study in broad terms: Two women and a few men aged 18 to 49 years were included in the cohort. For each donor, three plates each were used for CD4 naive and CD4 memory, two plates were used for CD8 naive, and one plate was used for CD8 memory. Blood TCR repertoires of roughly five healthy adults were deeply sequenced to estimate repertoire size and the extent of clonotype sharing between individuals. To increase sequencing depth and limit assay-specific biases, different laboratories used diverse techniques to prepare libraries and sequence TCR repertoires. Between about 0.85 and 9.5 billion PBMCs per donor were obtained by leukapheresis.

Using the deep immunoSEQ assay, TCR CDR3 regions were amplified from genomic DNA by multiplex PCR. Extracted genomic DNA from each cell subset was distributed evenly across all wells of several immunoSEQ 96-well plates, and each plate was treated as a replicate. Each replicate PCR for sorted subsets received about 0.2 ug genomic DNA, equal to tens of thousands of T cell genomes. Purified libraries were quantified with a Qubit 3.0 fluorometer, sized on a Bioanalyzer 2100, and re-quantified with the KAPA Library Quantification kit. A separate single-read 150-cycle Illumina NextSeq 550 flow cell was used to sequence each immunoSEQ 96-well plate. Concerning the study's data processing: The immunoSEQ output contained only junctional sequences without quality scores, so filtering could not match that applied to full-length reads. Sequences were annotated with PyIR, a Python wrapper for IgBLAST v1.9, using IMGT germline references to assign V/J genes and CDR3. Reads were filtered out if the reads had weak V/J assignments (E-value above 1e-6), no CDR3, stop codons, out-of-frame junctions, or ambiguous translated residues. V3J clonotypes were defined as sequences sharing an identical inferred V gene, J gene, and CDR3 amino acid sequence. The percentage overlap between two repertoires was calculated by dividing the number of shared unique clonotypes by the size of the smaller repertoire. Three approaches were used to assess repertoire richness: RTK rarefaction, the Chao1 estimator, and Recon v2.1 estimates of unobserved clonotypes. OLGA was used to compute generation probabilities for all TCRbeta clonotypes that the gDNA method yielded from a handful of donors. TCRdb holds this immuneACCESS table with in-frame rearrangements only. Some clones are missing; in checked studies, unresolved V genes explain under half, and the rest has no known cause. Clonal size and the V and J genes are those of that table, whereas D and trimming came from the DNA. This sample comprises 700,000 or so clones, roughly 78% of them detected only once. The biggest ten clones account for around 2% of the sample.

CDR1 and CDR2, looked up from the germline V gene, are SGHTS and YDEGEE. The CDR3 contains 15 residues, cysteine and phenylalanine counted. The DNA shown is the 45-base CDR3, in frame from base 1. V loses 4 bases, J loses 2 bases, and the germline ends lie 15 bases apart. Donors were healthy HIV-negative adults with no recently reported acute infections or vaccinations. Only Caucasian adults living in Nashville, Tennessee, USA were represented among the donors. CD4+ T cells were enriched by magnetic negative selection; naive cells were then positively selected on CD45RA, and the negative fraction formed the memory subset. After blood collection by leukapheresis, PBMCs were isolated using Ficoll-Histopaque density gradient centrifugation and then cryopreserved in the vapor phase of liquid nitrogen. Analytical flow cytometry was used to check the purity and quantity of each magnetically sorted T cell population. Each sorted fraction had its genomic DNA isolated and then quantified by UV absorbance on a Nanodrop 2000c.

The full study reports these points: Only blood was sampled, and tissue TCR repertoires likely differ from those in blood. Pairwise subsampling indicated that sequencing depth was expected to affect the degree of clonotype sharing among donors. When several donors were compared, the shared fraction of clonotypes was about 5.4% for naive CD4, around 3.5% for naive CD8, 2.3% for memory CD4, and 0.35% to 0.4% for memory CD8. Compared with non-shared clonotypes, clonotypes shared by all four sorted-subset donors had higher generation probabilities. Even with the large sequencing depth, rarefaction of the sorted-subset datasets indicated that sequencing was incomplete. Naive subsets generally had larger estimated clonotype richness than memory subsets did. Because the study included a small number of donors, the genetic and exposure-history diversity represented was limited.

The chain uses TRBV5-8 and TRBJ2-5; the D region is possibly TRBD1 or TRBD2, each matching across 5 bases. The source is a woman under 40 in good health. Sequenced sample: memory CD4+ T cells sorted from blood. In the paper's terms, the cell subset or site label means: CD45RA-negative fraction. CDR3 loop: CASSPYRDLQETQYF. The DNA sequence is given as TGTGCCAGCAGCCCCTACCGGGACCTTCAAGAGACCCAGTACTTC.